This T cell receptor beta chain was captured in a study of cytomegalovirus exposure and HLA in healthy donors. This clone has just a few counts. Its target is unknown. Study results and limitations: One variant, a missense change in DCLRE1C, was linked in a later analysis to TCR beta V- and J-gene trimming. For most TCR beta V segments, an earlier analysis put the productive rate at about 87% or about 30% of the time. Among the sequence variants, a highly shared cluster was likely an artifact of sequencing. It was reportedly the case that the classifier diagnosed cytomegalovirus status with high specificity and sensitivity.

13 Jbeta primers and 60 Vbeta primers were used for the PCR. The data were produced by immunoSEQ multiplex PCR, yet TCRdb's version contains in-frame clones alone and is incomplete. The sample lists fewer than 80,000 clones; just under 75% were seen once. After removal of 4 bases from V and 9 bases from J, the junction contained 3 bases not matched to a gene. The CDR3 is 12 amino acids. Germline values: CDR1 LGHNT, CDR2 FRNRAP. The TCR was taken from a woman between 25 and 40 years old in good health and CMV-seronegative. The chain employs TRBV12-5 and TRBJ2-1, with TRBD1 matching over 7 bases. The sequenced material came from PBMCs. In DNA, the CDR3 is TGTGCTAGTGGTTACCACAGGGGTGAGCAGTTCTTC. Translated: CASGYHRGEQFF.